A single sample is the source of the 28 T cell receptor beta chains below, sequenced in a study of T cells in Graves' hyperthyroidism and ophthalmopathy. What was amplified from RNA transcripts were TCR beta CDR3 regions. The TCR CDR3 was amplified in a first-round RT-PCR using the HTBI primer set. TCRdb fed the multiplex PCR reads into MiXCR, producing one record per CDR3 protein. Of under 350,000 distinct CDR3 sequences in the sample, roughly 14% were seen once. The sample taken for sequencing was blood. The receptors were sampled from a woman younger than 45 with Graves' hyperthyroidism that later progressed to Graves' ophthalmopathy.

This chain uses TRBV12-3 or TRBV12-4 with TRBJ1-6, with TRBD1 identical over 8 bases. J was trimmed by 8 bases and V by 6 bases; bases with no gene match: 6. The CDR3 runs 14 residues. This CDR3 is CASRRTGLDSPLHF. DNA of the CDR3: TGTGCCAGCAGGAGGACAGGGCTTGATTCACCCCTCCACTTT.

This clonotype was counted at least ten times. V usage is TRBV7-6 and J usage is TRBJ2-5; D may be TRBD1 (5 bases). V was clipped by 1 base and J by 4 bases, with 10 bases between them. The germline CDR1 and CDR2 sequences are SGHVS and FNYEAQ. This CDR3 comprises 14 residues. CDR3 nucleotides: TGTGCCAGCAGCTTAGACCCAGGGTTAGAGACCCAGTACTTC. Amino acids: CASSLDPGLETQYF.

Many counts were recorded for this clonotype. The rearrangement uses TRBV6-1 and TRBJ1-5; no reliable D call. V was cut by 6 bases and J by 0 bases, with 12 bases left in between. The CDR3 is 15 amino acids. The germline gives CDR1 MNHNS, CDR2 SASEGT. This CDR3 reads CASSGPNFSNQPQHF. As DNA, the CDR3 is TGTGCCAGCAGCGGGCCGAATTTTAGCAATCAGCCCCAGCATTTT.

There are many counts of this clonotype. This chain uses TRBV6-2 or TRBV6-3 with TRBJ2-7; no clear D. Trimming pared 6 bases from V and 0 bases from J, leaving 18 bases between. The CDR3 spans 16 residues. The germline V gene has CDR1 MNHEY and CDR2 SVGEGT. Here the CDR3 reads CASRTSGAPSSYEQYF. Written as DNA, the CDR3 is TGTGCCAGCAGAACTTCTGGCGCGCCCAGCTCCTACGAGCAGTACTTC.

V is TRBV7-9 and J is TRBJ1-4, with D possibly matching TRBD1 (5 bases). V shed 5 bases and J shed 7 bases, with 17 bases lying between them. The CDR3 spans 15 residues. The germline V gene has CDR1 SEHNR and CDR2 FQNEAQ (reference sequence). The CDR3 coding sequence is TGTGCCAGCAGCAACCCAGCGGGGGAGGGTGAAAAACTGTTTTTT. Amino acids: CASSNPAGEGEKLFF.

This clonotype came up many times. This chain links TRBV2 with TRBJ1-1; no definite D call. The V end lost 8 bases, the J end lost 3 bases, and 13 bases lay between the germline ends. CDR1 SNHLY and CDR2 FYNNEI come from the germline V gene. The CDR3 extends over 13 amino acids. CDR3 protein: CASLAELDTEAFF. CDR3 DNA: TGTGCCAGCCTAGCAGAGCTGGACACTGAAGCTTTCTTT.

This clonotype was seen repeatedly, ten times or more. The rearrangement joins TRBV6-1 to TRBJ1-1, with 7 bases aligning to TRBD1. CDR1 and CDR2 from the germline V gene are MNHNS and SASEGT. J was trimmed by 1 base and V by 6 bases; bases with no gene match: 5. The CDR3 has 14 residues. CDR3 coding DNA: TGTGCCAGCAGGGTTGACAGGGAGAACACTGAAGCTTTCTTT. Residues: CASRVDRENTEAFF.

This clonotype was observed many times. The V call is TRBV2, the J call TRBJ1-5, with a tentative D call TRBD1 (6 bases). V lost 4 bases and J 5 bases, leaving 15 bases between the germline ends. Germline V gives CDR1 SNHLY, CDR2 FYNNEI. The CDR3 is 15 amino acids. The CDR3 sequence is CASSANRADYQPQHF. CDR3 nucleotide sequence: TGTGCCAGCAGTGCCAACAGGGCGGACTATCAGCCCCAGCATTTT. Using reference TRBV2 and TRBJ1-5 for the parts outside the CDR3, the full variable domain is EPEVTQTPSHQVTQMGQEVILRCVPISNHLYFYWYRQILGQKVEFLVSFYNNEISEKSEIFDDQFSVERPDGSNFTLKIRSTKLEDSAMYFCASSANRADYQPQHFGDGTRLSIL.

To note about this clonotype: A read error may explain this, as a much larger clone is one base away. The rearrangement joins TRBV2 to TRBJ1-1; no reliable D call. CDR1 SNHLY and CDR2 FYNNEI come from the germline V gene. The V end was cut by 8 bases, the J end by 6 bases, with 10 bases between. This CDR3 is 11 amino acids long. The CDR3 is CASFGGAEAFF. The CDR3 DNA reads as TGTGCCAGCTTCGGTGGAGCTGAAGCTTTCTTT.

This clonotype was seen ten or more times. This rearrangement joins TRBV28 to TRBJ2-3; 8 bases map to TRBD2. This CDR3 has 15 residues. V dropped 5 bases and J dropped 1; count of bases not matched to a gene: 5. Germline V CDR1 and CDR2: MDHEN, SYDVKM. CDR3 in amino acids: CASSGETSGTDTQYF. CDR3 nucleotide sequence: TGTGCCAGCAGTGGGGAGACTAGCGGCACAGATACGCAGTATTTT.

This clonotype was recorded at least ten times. The CDR3 bases are TGTGCCAGCAGCCCTTCCGGGACAGTTAATGAAAAACTGTTTTTT. Translation gives CASSPSGTVNEKLFF. The chain is built from TRBV5-8 and TRBJ1-4, with 7 bases aligning to TRBD1. Germline-derived CDR1 and CDR2 are SGHTS and YDEGEE. This CDR3 spans 15 amino acids. The trim removed 4 bases at V and 4 bases at J, leaving 7 bases unmatched.

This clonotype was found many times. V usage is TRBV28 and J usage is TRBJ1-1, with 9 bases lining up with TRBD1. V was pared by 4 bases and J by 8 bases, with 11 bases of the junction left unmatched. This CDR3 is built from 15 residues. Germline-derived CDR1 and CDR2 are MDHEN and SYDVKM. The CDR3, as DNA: TGTGCCAGCAGTTCCCTTACAGGGGACAGGGCCGAAGCTTTCTTT. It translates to CASSSLTGDRAEAFF.

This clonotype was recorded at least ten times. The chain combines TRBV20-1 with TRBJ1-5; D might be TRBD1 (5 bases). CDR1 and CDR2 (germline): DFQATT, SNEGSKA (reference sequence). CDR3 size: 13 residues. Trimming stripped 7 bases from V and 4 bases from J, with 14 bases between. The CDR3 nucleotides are TGCAGTGTCAAACCGGGGGGTAATCAGCCCCAGCATTTT. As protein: CSVKPGGNQPQHF.

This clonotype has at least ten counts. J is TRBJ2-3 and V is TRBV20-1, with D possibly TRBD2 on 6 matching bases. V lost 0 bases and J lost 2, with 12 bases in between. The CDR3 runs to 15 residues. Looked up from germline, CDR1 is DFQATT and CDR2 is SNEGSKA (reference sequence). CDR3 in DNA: TGCAGTGCTAGAGATCATCGGGGGTTCACAGATACGCAGTATTTT. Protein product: CSARDHRGFTDTQYF.

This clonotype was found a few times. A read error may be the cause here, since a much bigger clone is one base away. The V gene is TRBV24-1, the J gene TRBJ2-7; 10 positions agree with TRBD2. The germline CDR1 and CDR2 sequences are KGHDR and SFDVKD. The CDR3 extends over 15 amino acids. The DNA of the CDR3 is TGTGCCACCAGTGCCGTAGCGGGAGGCCCTAGCGAGCAGTGCTTC. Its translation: CATSAVAGGPSEQCF.

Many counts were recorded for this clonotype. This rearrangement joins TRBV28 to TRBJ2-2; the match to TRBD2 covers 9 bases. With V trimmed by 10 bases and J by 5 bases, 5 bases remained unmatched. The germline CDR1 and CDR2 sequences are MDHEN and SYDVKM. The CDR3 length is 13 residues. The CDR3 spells CAILAGGTGELFF. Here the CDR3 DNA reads TGTGCCATCCTCGCGGGAGGGACCGGGGAGCTGTTTTTT.

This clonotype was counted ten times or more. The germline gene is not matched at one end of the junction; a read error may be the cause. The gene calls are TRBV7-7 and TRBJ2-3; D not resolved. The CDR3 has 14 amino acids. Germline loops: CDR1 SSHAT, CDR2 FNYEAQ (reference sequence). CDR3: CASSSRLGTDTQYF. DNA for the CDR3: TGTGCTAGCAGCTCCCGGCTAGGGACAGATACGCAGTATTTT.

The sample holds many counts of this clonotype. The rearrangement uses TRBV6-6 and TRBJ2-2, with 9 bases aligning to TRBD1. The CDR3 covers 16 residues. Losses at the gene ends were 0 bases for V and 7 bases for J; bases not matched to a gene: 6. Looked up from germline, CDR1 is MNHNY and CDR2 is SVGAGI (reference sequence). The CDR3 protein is CASSYSGTGTGGELFF. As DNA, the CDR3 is TGTGCCAGCAGTTACTCGGGGACAGGGACCGGCGGGGAGCTGTTTTTT.

The CDR3 loop is CASSFLSVSGPGNTIYF. In DNA form, the CDR3 reads TGTGCCAGCAGTTTTCTCTCTGTATCAGGGCCTGGAAACACCATATATTTT. The V gene is TRBV28, the J gene TRBJ1-3; D may be TRBD1 (5 bases). CDR3 size: 17 residues. The germline V gene has CDR1 MDHEN and CDR2 SYDVKM. Trimming shortened V by 3 bases and J by 2 bases, and 17 bases separated the two germline ends.

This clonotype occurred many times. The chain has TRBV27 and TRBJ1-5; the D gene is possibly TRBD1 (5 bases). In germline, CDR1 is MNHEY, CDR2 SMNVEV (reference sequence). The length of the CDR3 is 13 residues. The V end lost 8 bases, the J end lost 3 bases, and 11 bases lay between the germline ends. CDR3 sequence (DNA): TGTGCCAGCTCTCGACAGCTCAATCAGCCCCAGCATTTT. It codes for CASSRQLNQPQHF.

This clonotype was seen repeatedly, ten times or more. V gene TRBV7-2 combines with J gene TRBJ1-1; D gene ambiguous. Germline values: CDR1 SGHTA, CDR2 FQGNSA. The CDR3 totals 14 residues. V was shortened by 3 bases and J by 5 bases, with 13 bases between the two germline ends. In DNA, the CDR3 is TGTGCCAGCAGCTTGATTGAGGCACGTACTGAAGCTTTCTTT. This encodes CASSLIEARTEAFF.

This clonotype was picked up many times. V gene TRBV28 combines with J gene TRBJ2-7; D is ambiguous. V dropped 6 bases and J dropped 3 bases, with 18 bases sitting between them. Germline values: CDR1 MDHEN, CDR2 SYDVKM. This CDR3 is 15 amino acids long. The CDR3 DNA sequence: TGTGCCAGCAGAGCTAAGTGGCATAACCTCTACGAGCAGTACTTC. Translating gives CASRAKWHNLYEQYF.

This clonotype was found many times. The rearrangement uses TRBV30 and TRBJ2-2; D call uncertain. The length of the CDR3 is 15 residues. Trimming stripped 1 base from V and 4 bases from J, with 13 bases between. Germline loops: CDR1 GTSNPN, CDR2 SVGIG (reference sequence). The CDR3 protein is CAWSEQNRVTGELFF. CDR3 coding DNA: TGTGCCTGGAGTGAACAGAATAGAGTCACCGGGGAGCTGTTTTTT.

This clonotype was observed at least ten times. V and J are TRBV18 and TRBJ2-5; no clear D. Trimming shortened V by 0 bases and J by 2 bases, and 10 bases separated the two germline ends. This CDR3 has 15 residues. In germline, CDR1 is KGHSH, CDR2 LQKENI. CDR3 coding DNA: TGTGCCAGCTCACCACCGTACAGAAATCAAGAGACCCAGTACTTC. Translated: CASSPPYRNQETQYF.

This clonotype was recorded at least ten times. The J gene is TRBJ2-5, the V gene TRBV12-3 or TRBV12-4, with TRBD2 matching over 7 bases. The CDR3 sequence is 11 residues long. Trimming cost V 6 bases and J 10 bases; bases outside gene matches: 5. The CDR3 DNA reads TGTGCCAGCAGCACGGGAGGCCTCCAGTACTTC. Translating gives CASSTGGLQYF.

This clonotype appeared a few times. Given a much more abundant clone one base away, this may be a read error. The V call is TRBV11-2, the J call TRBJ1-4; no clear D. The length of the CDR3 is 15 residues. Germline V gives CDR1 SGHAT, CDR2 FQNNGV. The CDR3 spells CASRTLKAVNEKLLF. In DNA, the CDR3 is TGTGCCAGCAGGACCCTGAAGGCGGTCAATGAAAAACTGCTTTTT. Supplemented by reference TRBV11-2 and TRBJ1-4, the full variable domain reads EAGVAQSPRYKIIEKRQSVAFWCNPISGHATLYWYQQILGQGPKLLIQFQNNGVVDDSQLPKDRFSAERLKGVDSTLKIQPAKLEDSAVYLCASRTLKAVNEKLLFGSGTQLSVL.

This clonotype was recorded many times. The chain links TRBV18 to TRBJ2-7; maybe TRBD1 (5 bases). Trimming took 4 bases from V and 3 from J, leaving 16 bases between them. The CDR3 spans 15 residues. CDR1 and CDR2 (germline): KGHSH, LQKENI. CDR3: CASSLGTTGNYEQYF. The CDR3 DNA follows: TGTGCCAGCTCACTCGGAACAACAGGTAACTACGAGCAGTACTTC.

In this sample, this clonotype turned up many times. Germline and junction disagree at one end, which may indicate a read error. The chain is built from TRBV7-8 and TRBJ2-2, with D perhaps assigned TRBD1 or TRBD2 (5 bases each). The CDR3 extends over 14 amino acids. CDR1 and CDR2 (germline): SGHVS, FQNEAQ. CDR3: CASSPRRDLGELFF. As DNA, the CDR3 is TGTGCCAGCAGCCCCCGACGGGACCTAGGGGAACTGTTTTTT. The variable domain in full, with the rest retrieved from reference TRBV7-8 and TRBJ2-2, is GAGVSQSPRYKVAKRGQDVALRCDPISGHVSLFWYQQALGQGPEFLTYFQNEAQLDKSGLPSDRFFAERPEGSVSTLKIQRTQQEDSAVYLCASSPRRDLGELFFGEGSRLTVL.